The sequence of this TCR beta chain was determined in a study of CD8 T cells in ankylosing spondylitis (dated by TCRdb to about 2017). Notes on the research overall: T cell receptor beta repertoires were profiled in healthy donors and ankylosing spondylitis patients so that disease-linked TCR variants could be found. Samples of peripheral blood were taken, and for ankylosing spondylitis patients, synovial fluid was collected as well. The whole study cohort included 90 to 120 healthy donors and 20 to 30 ankylosing spondylitis patients. What the authors observed across the whole study: Significant enrichment of the disease-linked clones was reported in matched synovial fluid samples from ankylosing spondylitis patients. Some TCR beta motif variants had previously been reported in synovial fluid and blood of reactive arthritis patients, which suggested common disease-initiation mechanisms. The disease-linked clones showed a CD8+ phenotype and occurred at relatively low frequencies in peripheral blood. A TCR beta motif of eight highly homologous amino acid variants appeared characteristic of blood from ankylosing spondylitis patients.

This clonotype came up a few times. The antigen it binds to is not known. No per-base quality is available; no much larger clone lies one base away. In the germline V gene (reference sequence), CDR1 corresponds to DFQATT and CDR2 to SNEGSKA. There are 13 amino acids in the CDR3, from cysteine to phenylalanine inclusive. Of the read, only the CDR3 DNA is kept; its 39 bases are in frame from base 1. The V end gives up 5 bases and the J end 5 bases, leaving 3 bases in the junction not matched to a gene. Sequenced using an Illumina HiSeq 2500. TCR beta libraries were prepared by quantitative 5'-RACE with molecular barcodes. In the original analysis: Disease-linked TCR variants were identified with a new computational method built on a probabilistic model of VDJ rearrangement. TCRdb ran its own pipeline on the public reads, namely fastp trimming at Q25 and MiXCR clone calling, and kept in-frame beta chains. One record per CDR3 amino acid sequence lists the most common genes and DNA. What appears here as the V and J calls and clone size reflects TCRdb's work, not the paper's. The sample includes some 250,000 distinct CDR3 sequences, with roughly 25% observed a single time. The top ten constitute less than 0.75% of the sample.

Recombination linked TRBV20-1 to TRBJ2-3; the central 11 bases match TRBD2. Sequencing was done on a sample of blood, either unsorted or a sorted T cell fraction (not recorded which). The sequence was obtained from a male donor with ankylosing spondylitis or in good health (not recorded which). The base sequence is TGCAGTGCTGGACTAGCGGGTCGAGATACGCAGTATTTT. Its coded protein is CSAGLAGRDTQYF.